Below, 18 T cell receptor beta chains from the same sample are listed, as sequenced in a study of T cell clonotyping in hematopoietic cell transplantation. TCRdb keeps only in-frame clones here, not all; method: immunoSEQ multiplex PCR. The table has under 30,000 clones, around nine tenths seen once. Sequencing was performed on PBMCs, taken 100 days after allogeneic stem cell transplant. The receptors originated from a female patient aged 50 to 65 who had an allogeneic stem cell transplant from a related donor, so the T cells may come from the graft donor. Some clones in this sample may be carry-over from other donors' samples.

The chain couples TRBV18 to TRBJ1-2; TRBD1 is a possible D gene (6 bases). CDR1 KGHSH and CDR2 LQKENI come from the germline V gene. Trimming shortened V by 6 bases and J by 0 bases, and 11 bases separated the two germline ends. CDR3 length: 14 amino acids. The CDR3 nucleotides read TGTGCCAGCTCTCGACAGGATTCTAACTATGGCTACACCTTC. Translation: CASSRQDSNYGYTF.

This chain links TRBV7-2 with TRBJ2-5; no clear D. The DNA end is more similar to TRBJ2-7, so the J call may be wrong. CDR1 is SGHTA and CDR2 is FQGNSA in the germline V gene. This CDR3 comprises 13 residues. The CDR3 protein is CASSSYLLYEQYF. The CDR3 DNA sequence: TGTGCCAGCAGCTCATATCTCCTCTACGAGCAGTACTTC.

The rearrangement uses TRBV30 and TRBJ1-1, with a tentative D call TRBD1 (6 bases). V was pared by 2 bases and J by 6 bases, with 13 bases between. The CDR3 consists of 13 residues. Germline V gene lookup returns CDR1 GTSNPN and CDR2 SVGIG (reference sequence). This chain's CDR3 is CAWSIRTAAEAFF. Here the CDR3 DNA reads TGTGCCTGGAGTATACGGACAGCAGCTGAAGCTTTCTTT.

The CDR3 sequence is CASSLAVANTGELFF. Here the CDR3 DNA reads TGTGCCAGCAGCTTAGCGGTAGCGAACACCGGGGAGCTGTTTTTT. The chain is built from TRBV7-8 and TRBJ2-2; unclear D gene. The germline CDR1 and CDR2 sequences are SGHVS and FQNEAQ. CDR3 size: 15 residues. The V end was cut by 0 bases, the J end by 0 bases, with 5 bases between.

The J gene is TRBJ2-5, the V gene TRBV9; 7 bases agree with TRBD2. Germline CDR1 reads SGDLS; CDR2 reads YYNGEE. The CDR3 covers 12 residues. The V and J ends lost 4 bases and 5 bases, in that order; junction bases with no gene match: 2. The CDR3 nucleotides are TGTGCCAGCAGCCCTAGCGGTGAGACCCAGTACTTC. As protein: CASSPSGETQYF.

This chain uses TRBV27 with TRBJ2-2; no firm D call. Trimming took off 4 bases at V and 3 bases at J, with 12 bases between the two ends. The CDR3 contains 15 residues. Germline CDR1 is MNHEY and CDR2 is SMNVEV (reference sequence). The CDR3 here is CASSYELPHTGELFF. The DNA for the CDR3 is TGTGCCAGCAGTTATGAACTACCCCACACCGGGGAGCTGTTTTTT.

Here the CDR3 reads CASSERGYGYTF. The CDR3, as DNA: TGTGCCAGCAGTGAACGTGGTTATGGCTACACCTTC. This rearrangement joins TRBV2 to TRBJ1-2; D not certain. CDR3 length: 12 residues. V was clipped by 2 bases and J by 5 bases, with 6 bases between them. From germline, CDR1 is SNHLY and CDR2 FYNNEI.

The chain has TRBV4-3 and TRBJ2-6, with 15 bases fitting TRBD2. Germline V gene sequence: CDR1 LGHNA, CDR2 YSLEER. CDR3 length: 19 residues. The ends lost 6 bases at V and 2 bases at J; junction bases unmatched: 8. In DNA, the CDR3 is TGCGCCAGCAGTCGGACTAGCGGGGGGGCGTTGACTGGGGCCAACGTCCTGACTTTC. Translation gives CASSRTSGGALTGANVLTF.

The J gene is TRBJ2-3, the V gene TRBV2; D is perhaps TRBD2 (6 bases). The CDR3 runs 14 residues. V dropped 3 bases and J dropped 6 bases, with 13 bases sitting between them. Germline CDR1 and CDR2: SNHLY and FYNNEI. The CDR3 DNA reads TGTGCCAGCAGTGATAGTCTAGCGAGGGATACGCAGTATTTT. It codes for CASSDSLARDTQYF.

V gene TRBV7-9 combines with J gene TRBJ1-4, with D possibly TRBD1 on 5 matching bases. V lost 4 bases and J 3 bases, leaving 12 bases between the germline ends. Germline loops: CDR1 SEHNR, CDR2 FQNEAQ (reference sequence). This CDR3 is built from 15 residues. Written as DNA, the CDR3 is TGTGCCAGCAGCTCCTCCACGGGACCTAATGAAAAACTGTTTTTT. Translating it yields CASSSSTGPNEKLFF.

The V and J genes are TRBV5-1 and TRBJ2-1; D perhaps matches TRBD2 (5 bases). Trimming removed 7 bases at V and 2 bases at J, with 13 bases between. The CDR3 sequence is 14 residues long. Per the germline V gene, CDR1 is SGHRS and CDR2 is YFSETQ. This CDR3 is CASAGDVAYNEQFF. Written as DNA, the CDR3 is TGCGCCAGCGCGGGTGATGTAGCCTACAATGAGCAGTTCTTC.

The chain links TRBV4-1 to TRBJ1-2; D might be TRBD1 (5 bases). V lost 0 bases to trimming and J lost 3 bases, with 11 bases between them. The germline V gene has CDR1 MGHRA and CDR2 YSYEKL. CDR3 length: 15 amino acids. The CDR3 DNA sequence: TGCGCCAGCAGCCAAGACACAGGCAATCACTATGGCTACACCTTC. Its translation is CASSQDTGNHYGYTF.

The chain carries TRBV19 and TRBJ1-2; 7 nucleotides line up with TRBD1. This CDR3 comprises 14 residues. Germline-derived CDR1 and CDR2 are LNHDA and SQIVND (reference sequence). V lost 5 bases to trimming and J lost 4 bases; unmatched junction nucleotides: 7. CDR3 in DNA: TGTGCCAGTAGTTTCTCGGGACAGATCTATGGCTACACCTTC. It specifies CASSFSGQIYGYTF.

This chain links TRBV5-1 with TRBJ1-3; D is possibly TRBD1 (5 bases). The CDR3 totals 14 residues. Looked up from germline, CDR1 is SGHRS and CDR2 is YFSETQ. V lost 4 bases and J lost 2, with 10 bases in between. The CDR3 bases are TGCGCCAGCAGCCCCGGGGGTACTGGAAACACCATATATTTT. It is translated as CASSPGGTGNTIYF.

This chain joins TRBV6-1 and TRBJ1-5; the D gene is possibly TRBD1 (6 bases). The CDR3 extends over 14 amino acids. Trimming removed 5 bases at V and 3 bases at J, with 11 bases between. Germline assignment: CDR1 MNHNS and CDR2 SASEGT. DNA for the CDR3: TGTGCCAGCAGTACAGGGATTTTCAATCAGCCCCAGCATTTT. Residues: CASSTGIFNQPQHF.

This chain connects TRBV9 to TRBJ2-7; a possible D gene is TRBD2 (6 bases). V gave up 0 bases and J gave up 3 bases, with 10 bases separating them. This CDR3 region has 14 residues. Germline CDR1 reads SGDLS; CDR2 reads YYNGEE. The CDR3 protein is CASSVGPGDYEQYF. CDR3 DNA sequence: TGTGCCAGCAGCGTAGGTCCGGGAGACTACGAGCAGTACTTC.

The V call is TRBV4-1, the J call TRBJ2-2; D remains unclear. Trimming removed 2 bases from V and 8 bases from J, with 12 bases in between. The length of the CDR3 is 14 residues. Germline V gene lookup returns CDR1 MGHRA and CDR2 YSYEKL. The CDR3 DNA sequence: TGCGCCAGCAGCCAACAAAGTGTGAGAGGGGAGCTGTTTTTT. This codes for CASSQQSVRGELFF.

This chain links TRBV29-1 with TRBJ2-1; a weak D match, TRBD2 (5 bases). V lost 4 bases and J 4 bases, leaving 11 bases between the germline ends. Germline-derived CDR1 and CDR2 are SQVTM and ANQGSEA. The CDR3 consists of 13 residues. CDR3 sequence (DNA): TGCAGCGTTGCCCAGCGGCAGTACAATGAGCAGTTCTTC. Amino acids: CSVAQRQYNEQFF.